This note documents a single T cell receptor beta chain sequence. These data are taken from a study of T cell changes during pregnancy in multiple sclerosis. The assay was immunoSEQ multiplex PCR, and TCRdb's table has in-frame clones only and misses some. The data show 35,000 or so clones, 93% seen once. The V gene lost 4 bases and the J gene lost 8 bases, with 14 bases spanning the gap. Germline CDR1 MGHRA, CDR2 YSYEKL. This CDR3 is built from 13 residues. This chain links TRBV4-1 with TRBJ1-2, with D maybe TRBD1 (6 bases). The sequence was obtained from a female donor with multiple sclerosis, enrolled in a pregnancy study. Sequenced material: CD4+ T cells from peripheral blood mononuclear cells, taken in the first trimester of pregnancy. The CDR3 DNA reads TGCGCCAGCAGCCCCGGGACACCCGGGGGCTACACCTTC. This codes for CASSPGTPGGYTF.